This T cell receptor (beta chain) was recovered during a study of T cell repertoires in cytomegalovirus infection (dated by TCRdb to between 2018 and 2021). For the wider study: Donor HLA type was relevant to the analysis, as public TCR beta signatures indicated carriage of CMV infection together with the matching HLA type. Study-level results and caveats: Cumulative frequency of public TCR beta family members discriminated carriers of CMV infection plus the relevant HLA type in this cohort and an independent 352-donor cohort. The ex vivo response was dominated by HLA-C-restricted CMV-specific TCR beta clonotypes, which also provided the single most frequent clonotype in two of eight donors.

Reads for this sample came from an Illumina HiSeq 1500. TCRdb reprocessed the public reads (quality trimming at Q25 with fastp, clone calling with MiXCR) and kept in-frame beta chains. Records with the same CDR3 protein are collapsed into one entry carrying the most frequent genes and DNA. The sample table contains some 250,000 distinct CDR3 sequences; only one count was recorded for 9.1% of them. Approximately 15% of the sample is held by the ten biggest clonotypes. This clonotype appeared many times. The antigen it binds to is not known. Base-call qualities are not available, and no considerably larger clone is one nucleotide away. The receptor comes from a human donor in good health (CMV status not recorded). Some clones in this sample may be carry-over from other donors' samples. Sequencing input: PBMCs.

The CDR3 protein sequence reads: CASSLGAGASSYNEQFF. The sequenced DNA: TGTGCCAGCAGCTTAGGGGCCGGGGCGAGCTCCTACAATGAGCAGTTCTTC. The chain is made from TRBV7-6 and TRBJ2-1, with the D segment possibly TRBD1 or TRBD2, each aligning over 5 bases. For CDR1 and CDR2, the germline V gene lists SGHVS and FNYEAQ. The CDR3 runs 17 residues from the cysteine to the phenylalanine. Left in the record is the CDR3 DNA by itself, 51 bases read in frame from the first base. Trimming takes 1 base from V and 0 bases from J, and the germline ends sit 13 bases apart. The reference TRBV7-6 and TRBJ2-1 proteins fill in what lies around the CDR3, so the full variable domain reads GAGVSQSPRYKVTKRGQDVALRCDPISGHVSLYWYRQALGQGPEFLTYFNYEAQQDKSGLPNDRFSAERPEGSISTLTIQRTEQRDSAMYRCASSLGAGASSYNEQFFGPGTRLTVL.